This T cell receptor (beta chain) emerged from a study of blood T cell repertoires in COVID-19. J was trimmed by 4 bases and V by 1 base; bases with no gene match: 3. This CDR3 spans 17 amino acids. Germline V lookup: CDR1 LGHNA, CDR2 YNFKEQ. Assay used: immunoSEQ multiplex PCR; TCRdb lists only in-frame clones, some missing. The table lists about 120,000 clones, 71% of them singletons. This TCR came from a human donor with acute or convalescent COVID-19. The donor label of this sample is uncertain. The J gene is TRBJ2-3, the V gene TRBV4-2, with TRBD2 identical over 15 bases. Sequencing was performed on peripheral blood. The CDR3 DNA reads TGTGCCAGCAGCCAAGGGACTAGCGGGGGGGCTTCAGATACGCAGTATTTT. It is translated as CASSQGTSGGASDTQYF.